One and the same sample provided the 30 T cell receptor beta chains below, sequenced in a study of post-analysis software for immune sequencing data. Their antigens are not known. Whole-study results and caveats: Controls showed lower frequencies than patients for roughly 5 TRBV segments, and TRBV5-6, TRBV5-1 and TRBV20-1 were among these.

Unique molecular identifiers were present in the TCR beta cDNA libraries. One entry per CDR3 protein results from TCRdb running MiXCR on the PCR reads. The sample yields roughly 800,000 distinct CDR3 sequences, 35% to 55% seen once. Sequencing was performed on blood. The receptor source for this set is a girl aged 5-17 years with multiple sclerosis.

CDR3 DNA sequence: TGCAGTGCTAGCCCACTAGCGGGAGTGAAAGATACGCAGTATTTT. This sequence encodes CSASPLAGVKDTQYF. The rearrangement links TRBV20-1 to TRBJ2-3; 11 nucleotides agree with TRBD2. The CDR3 has 15 residues. CDR1 is DFQATT and CDR2 is SNEGSKA in the germline V gene (reference sequence). The ends lost 3 bases at V and 5 bases at J; junction bases unmatched: 7.

Only a few counts were recorded for this clonotype. CDR3 region: CASSQRQGRGHEQYF. CDR3 nucleotides: TGTGCCAGCAGCCAGCGACAGGGGCGAGGGCACGAGCAGTACTTC. The chain couples TRBV16 to TRBJ2-7; the match to TRBD1 covers 8 bases. This CDR3 has 15 residues. CDR1 and CDR2 from the germline V gene are KGHSY and FQNENV. With 3 bases clipped from V and 5 bases from J, the junction kept 9 bases outside the gene matches. The full variable domain, its missing parts supplied by reference TRBV16 and TRBJ2-7, is GEEVAQTPKHLVRGEGQKAKLYCAPIKGHSYVFWYQQVLKNEFKFLISFQNENVFDETGMPKERFSAKCLPNSPCSLEIQATKLEDSAVYFCASSQRQGRGHEQYFGPGTRLTVT.

Written as DNA, the CDR3 is TGCAGTGCTAGGGAATCCACTACCTACGAGCAGTACTTC. Translating it yields CSARESTTYEQYF. The chain combines TRBV20-1 with TRBJ2-7, with D unclear. This CDR3 region has 13 residues. Germline assignment: CDR1 DFQATT and CDR2 SNEGSKA (reference sequence). V lost 3 bases, J lost 2 bases, and 11 bases lay in between.

This rearrangement joins TRBV6-1 to TRBJ1-1, with D tentatively TRBD1 (6 bases). Trimming stripped 6 bases from V and 1 base from J, with 15 bases between. The CDR3 covers 15 residues. Germline V CDR1 and CDR2: MNHNS, SASEGT. The CDR3 reads CASRGGQTANTEAFF. CDR3 sequence (DNA): TGTGCCAGCAGGGGAGGACAGACGGCGAACACTGAAGCTTTCTTT.

There are a few counts of this clonotype. V and J are TRBV6-2 or TRBV6-3 and TRBJ2-1, with D perhaps matching TRBD2 (5 bases). V was trimmed by 6 bases and J by 8 bases, leaving 26 bases between them. The CDR3 contains 17 residues. Germline CDR1 is MNHEY and CDR2 is SVGEGT. CDR3 bases: TGTGCCAGCAGCCAATCGGGAAGGAGACTCTTGGGCCATGAGCAGTTCTTC. Protein: CASSQSGRRLLGHEQFF.

This rearrangement joins TRBV30 to TRBJ2-3; TRBD1 is a possible D gene (6 bases). The CDR3 length is 14 residues. V dropped 5 bases and J dropped 2 bases, with 14 bases sitting between them. Germline V CDR1 and CDR2: GTSNPN, SVGIG (reference sequence). CDR3 nucleotide sequence: TGTGCCTGGGATGGACAGTTAAACACAGATACGCAGTATTTT. Amino acids: CAWDGQLNTDTQYF.

A single count supports this clonotype. One junction end does not reproduce the germline sequence, and a read error may be involved. The chain carries TRBV18 and TRBJ2-1; 8 positions match TRBD2. The CDR3 length is 14 residues. Germline-derived CDR1 and CDR2 are KGHSH and LQKENI. CDR3 sequence: CAGSPAGGTNEQFF. DNA of the CDR3: TGTGCCGGCTCACCGGCGGGAGGTACCAATGAGCAGTTCTTC.

The chain is built from TRBV7-2 and TRBJ2-3; D not certain. Germline-derived CDR1 and CDR2 are SGHTA and FQGNSA. The CDR3 has 14 amino acids. V was trimmed by 4 bases and J by 4 bases, leaving 12 bases between them. CDR3: CASSSSEMADTQYF. The DNA for the CDR3 is TGTGCCAGCAGCTCCAGCGAGATGGCAGATACGCAGTATTTT.

Only one count was recorded for this clonotype. The rearrangement links TRBV6-2 or TRBV6-3 to TRBJ2-1, with 14 bases identical to TRBD2. After removal of 5 bases from V and 7 bases from J, the junction contained 4 bases not matched to a gene. The CDR3 covers 15 residues. The germline V gene has CDR1 MNHEY and CDR2 SVGEGT. The CDR3 sequence: CASSGGTSGSNEQFF. CDR3 coding DNA: TGTGCCAGCAGTGGAGGGACTAGCGGGAGTAATGAGCAGTTCTTC.

In this sample, this clonotype turned up a few times. The rearrangement joins TRBV2 to TRBJ2-3, with D possibly TRBD2 on 6 matching bases. This CDR3 is 15 amino acids long. Germline-derived CDR1 and CDR2 are SNHLY and FYNNEI. CDR3 protein: CASSLGDFRIDTQYF. CDR3 bases: TGTGCGAGTTCTCTGGGGGACTTCCGGATAGATACGCAGTATTTT.

This rearrangement joins TRBV28 to TRBJ2-3; D not certain. V was pared by 4 bases and J by 2 bases, with 13 bases between. This CDR3 comprises 15 residues. The germline gives CDR1 MDHEN, CDR2 SYDVKM. CDR3 DNA sequence: TGTGCCAGCAGTTACCTAGACGGTCTCACAGATACGCAGTATTTT. Amino acids: CASSYLDGLTDTQYF.

This sequence joins TRBV7-2 and TRBJ2-4, with 7 bases lining up with TRBD2. The J call may be incorrect, as the DNA end agrees better with TRBJ2-7. Germline assignment: CDR1 SGHTA and CDR2 FQGNSA. This CDR3 is built from 13 residues. The chain's CDR3 is CASSSTSVGEQYF. The CDR3 DNA is TGTGCCAGCAGCTCCACTAGCGTGGGCGAGCAGTACTTC.

This clonotype occurred a few times. This rearrangement joins TRBV7-9 to TRBJ2-1; 12 bases are shared with TRBD1. V was pared by 4 bases and J by 5 bases, with 3 bases of the junction left unmatched. Germline CDR1 reads SEHNR; CDR2 reads FQNEAQ (reference sequence). The CDR3 runs 15 residues. The CDR3 sequence is CASSSGQGAHNEQFF. CDR3 DNA sequence: TGTGCCAGCAGCTCGGGACAGGGGGCCCACAATGAGCAGTTCTTC. Combining the CDR3 with reference TRBV7-9 and TRBJ2-1 gives the whole variable domain DTGVSQNPRHKITKRGQNVTFRCDPISEHNRLYWYRQTLGQGPEFLTYFQNEAQLEKSRLLSDRFSAERPKGSFSTLEIQRTEQGDSAMYLCASSSGQGAHNEQFFGPGTRLTVL.

This clonotype came up a few times. The gene calls are TRBV7-6 and TRBJ1-5; weak D call: TRBD1 (5 bases). The V end was cut by 5 bases, the J end by 6 bases, with 17 bases between. This CDR3 has 15 amino acids. CDR1 and CDR2 (germline): SGHVS, FNYEAQ. The CDR3 sequence is CASSQRIGAAQPQHF. CDR3 DNA: TGTGCCAGCAGCCAGAGGATCGGGGCGGCTCAGCCCCAGCATTTT.

V usage is TRBV7-8 and J usage is TRBJ2-1; D is perhaps TRBD1 or TRBD2 (5 bases each). V was trimmed by 5 bases and J by 6 bases, leaving 14 bases between them. The CDR3 consists of 14 residues. Germline CDR1 SGHVS, CDR2 FQNEAQ. In DNA form, the CDR3 reads TGTGCCAGCAGCATACGGGACCCAGGCAATGAGCAGTTCTTC. This sequence encodes CASSIRDPGNEQFF.

The chain joins TRBV7-8 to TRBJ2-7, with 10 bases lining up with TRBD2. The CDR3 extends over 15 amino acids. Germline V gives CDR1 SGHVS, CDR2 FQNEAQ. V gave up 4 bases and J gave up 2 bases; unmatched junction bases: 5. The CDR3 DNA sequence: TGTGCCAGCAGCTCTCCTAGCGGGAGACCCTACGAGCAGTACTTC. Translation gives CASSSPSGRPYEQYF.

This clonotype occurred a few times. CDR3 coding DNA: TGTGCCACCAGTGATTCCTCAGGGGGCTCACCCTACGAGCAGTACTTC. It specifies CATSDSSGGSPYEQYF. V usage is TRBV24-1 and J usage is TRBJ2-7, with TRBD1 matching 8 bases. The length of the CDR3 is 16 residues. From germline, CDR1 is KGHDR and CDR2 SFDVKD. After removal of 2 bases from V and 2 bases from J, the junction contained 7 bases not matched to a gene.

This clonotype was seen at least ten times. The chain uses TRBV9 and TRBJ1-2, with D tentatively TRBD1 (5 bases). This CDR3 has 13 amino acids. The ends were cut back, 3 bases at V and 8 bases at J, with 14 bases in the middle. Germline V gene lookup returns CDR1 SGDLS and CDR2 YYNGEE. The DNA of the CDR3 is TGTGCCAGCAGCGCCCTCTCCCCAGGGGGCTACACCTTC. Protein: CASSALSPGGYTF.

The gene calls are TRBV7-9 and TRBJ2-3; D is ambiguous. This CDR3 contains 12 residues. V was shortened by 2 bases and J by 6 bases, with 6 bases between the two germline ends. The germline gives CDR1 SEHNR, CDR2 FQNEAQ (reference sequence). The CDR3 coding sequence is TGTGCCAGCAGCTTACGTTGGGATACGCAGTATTTT. It yields the protein CASSLRWDTQYF.

J is TRBJ2-5 and V is TRBV29-1; D possibly corresponds to TRBD2 (5 bases). Germline assignment: CDR1 SQVTM and CDR2 ANQGSEA. The CDR3 runs 12 residues. Trimming shortened V by 4 bases and J by 7 bases, and 13 bases separated the two germline ends. CDR3 in amino acids: CSVGTQETTQYF. Written as DNA, the CDR3 is TGCAGCGTTGGGACTCAGGAGACGACCCAGTACTTC.

This clonotype has more than one count but fewer than ten. This sequence joins TRBV29-1 and TRBJ2-7; the D is unclear. The CDR3 covers 13 residues. V lost 2 bases, J lost 0 bases, and 8 bases lay in between. The germline CDR1 and CDR2 sequences are SQVTM and ANQGSEA. Written as DNA, the CDR3 is TGCAGCGTTGAAAGCGAGAGCTCCTACGAGCAGTACTTC. This gives the protein CSVESESSYEQYF.

The sample holds a few counts of this clonotype. The chain couples TRBV3-1 to TRBJ2-5; D may be TRBD1 (5 bases). The V end lost 5 bases, the J end lost 3 bases, and 22 bases lay between the germline ends. This CDR3 is 17 amino acids long. From germline, CDR1 is LGHDT and CDR2 YNNKEL (reference sequence). The CDR3 loop is CASSLQANLLPKETQYF. The CDR3 nucleotides are TGTGCCAGCAGCTTACAGGCGAATCTACTACCAAAAGAGACCCAGTACTTC.

V usage is TRBV20-1 and J usage is TRBJ2-7, with TRBD2 identical over 12 bases. Near its end, the DNA agrees better with TRBJ2-5, so the J call may be wrong. This CDR3 is built from 16 residues. Looked up from germline, CDR1 is DFQATT and CDR2 is SNEGSKA (reference sequence). CDR3 DNA: TGCAGTGCCGTTCCGGGACTAGCGGGTCGGGAGGAGACCCAGTACTTC. It yields the protein CSAVPGLAGREETQYF.

This chain links TRBV6-2 or TRBV6-3 with TRBJ2-1, with D perhaps TRBD1 (6 bases). The germline CDR1 and CDR2 sequences are MNHEY and SVGEGT. With 4 bases removed from V and 5 bases from J, the gap between germline ends came to 12 bases. This CDR3 is built from 14 residues. CDR3 sequence: CASSSGTSNNEQFF. CDR3 in DNA: TGTGCCAGCAGTTCCGGGACATCCAACAATGAGCAGTTCTTC.

The genes are TRBV11-3 and TRBJ2-7; TRBD2 is a possible D gene (6 bases). The CDR3 has 14 residues. V was shortened by 5 bases and J by 2 bases, with 13 bases between the two germline ends. The germline gives CDR1 SGHNT, CDR2 YENEEA. The CDR3 DNA is TGTGCCAGCAGCATGGTAGCGGCTACCTACGAGCAGTACTTC. Protein product: CASSMVAATYEQYF.

The chain joins TRBV28 to TRBJ2-5, with 7 nucleotides matching TRBD1. Germline lookup yields CDR1 MDHEN and CDR2 SYDVKM. This CDR3 contains 11 residues. Trimming removed 4 bases from V and 13 bases from J; junction bases left unmatched: 6. In nucleotides, the CDR3 is TGTGCCAGCAGTTCCCTGACAGGGACGTACTTC. Amino acids: CASSSLTGTYF.

V usage is TRBV9 and J usage is TRBJ1-2; 10 positions match TRBD1. Germline-derived CDR1 and CDR2 are SGDLS and YYNGEE. CDR3 size: 17 residues. J lost 7 bases, V lost 5 bases, and 17 bases had no gene match. For the CDR3, the DNA is TGTGCCAGCAGTCCCTCCGGGACAGGGGCCAGGGGGGGTGGCTACACCTTC. It yields the protein CASSPSGTGARGGGYTF.

The rearrangement joins TRBV15 to TRBJ2-7; D perhaps matches TRBD1 (6 bases). CDR1 and CDR2 from the germline V gene are LNHNV and YYDKDF (reference sequence). With 1 base removed from V and 6 bases from J, the gap between germline ends came to 13 bases. This CDR3 has 14 amino acids. In DNA form, the CDR3 reads TGTGCCACCAGCAGAGGAGGACAGTCTGGCGAGCAGTACTTC. Protein: CATSRGGQSGEQYF.

The chain carries TRBV12-5 and TRBJ2-1, with 11 bases lining up with TRBD2. The V and J ends lost 6 bases and 3 bases, in that order; junction bases with no gene match: 7. Germline V lookup: CDR1 LGHNT, CDR2 FRNRAP. This CDR3 has 16 amino acids. This CDR3 reads CASGPGTSGFYNEQFF. For the CDR3, the DNA is TGTGCTAGTGGCCCAGGGACTAGCGGATTCTACAATGAGCAGTTCTTC. The entire variable domain, with the rest obtained from reference TRBV12-5 and TRBJ2-1, is as follows: DARVTQTPRHKVTEMGQEVTMRCQPILGHNTVFWYRQTMMQGLELLAYFRNRAPLDDSGMPKDRFSAEMPDATLATLKIQPSEPRDSAVYFCASGPGTSGFYNEQFFGPGTRLTVL.

This clonotype was counted between two and nine times. J is TRBJ2-1 and V is TRBV11-2, with a possible D match to TRBD2 (5 bases). Trimming took off 3 bases at V and 6 bases at J, with 12 bases between the two ends. CDR3 length: 14 amino acids. Germline V lookup: CDR1 SGHAT, CDR2 FQNNGV. The CDR3 DNA follows: TGTGCCAGCAGCTTTCCGGGATCCCCCAATGAGCAGTTCTTC. Translated, it gives CASSFPGSPNEQFF.